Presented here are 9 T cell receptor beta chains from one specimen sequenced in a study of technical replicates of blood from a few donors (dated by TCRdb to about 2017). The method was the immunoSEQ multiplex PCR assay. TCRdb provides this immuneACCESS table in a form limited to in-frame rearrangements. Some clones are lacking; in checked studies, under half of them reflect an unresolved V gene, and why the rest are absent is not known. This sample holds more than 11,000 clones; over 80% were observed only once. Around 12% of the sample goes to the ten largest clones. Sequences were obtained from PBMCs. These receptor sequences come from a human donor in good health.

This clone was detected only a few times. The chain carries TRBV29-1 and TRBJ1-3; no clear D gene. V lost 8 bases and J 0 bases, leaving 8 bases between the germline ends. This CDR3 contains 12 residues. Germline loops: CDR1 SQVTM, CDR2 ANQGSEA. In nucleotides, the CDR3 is TGCAGCTCAAGGAGCTCTGGAAACACCATATATTTT. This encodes CSSRSSGNTIYF.

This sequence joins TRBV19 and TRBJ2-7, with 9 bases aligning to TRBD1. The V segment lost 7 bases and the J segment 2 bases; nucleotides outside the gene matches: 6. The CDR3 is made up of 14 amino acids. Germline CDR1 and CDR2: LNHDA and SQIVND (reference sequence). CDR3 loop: CASTGGQGPYEQYF. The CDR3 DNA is TGTGCCAGTACAGGGGGACAGGGTCCCTACGAGCAGTACTTC.

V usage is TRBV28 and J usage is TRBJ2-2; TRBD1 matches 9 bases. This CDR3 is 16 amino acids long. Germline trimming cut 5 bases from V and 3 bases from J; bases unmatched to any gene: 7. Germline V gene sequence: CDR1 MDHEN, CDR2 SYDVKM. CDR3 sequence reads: CASSATGTGYTGELFF. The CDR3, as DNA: TGTGCCAGCAGTGCTACCGGGACAGGGTACACCGGGGAGCTGTTTTTT.

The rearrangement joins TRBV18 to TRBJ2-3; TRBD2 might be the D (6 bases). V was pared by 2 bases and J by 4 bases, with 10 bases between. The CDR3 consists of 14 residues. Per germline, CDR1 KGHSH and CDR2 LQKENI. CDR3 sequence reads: CASSPEVAADTQYF. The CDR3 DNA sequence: TGTGCCAGCTCACCAGAGGTAGCGGCAGATACGCAGTATTTT.

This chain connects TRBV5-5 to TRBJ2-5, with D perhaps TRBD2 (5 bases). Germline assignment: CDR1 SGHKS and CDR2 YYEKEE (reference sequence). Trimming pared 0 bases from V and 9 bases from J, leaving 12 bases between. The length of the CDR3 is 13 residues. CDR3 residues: CASSLAMPEAQYF. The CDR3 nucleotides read TGTGCCAGCAGCTTGGCAATGCCGGAGGCCCAGTACTTC. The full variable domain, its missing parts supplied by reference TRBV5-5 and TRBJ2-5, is DAGVTQSPTHLIKTRGQQVTLRCSPISGHKSVSWYQQVLGQGPQFIFQYYEKEERGRGNFPDRFSARQFPNYSSELNVNALLLGDSALYLCASSLAMPEAQYFGPGTRLLVL.

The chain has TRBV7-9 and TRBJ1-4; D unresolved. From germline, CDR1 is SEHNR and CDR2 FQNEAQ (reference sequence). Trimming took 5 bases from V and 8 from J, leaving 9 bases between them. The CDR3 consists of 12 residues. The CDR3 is CASSPGSEKLFF. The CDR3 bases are TGTGCCAGCAGCCCCGGTTCCGAAAAACTGTTTTTT.

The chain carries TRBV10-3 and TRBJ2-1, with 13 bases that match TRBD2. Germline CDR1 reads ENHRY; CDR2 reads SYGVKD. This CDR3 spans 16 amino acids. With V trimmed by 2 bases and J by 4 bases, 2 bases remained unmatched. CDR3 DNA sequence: TGTGCCATCAGTGAGGGGACTAGCGGGATTTACAATGAGCAGTTCTTC. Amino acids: CAISEGTSGIYNEQFF.

CDR3 protein: CSVEEIADYEQYF. CDR3 DNA: TGCAGCGTTGAAGAAATAGCGGACTACGAGCAGTACTTC. The rearrangement links TRBV29-1 to TRBJ2-7; D possibly corresponds to TRBD2 (6 bases). Germline values: CDR1 SQVTM, CDR2 ANQGSEA. V was pared by 0 bases and J by 3 bases, with 9 bases between. CDR3 size: 13 residues.

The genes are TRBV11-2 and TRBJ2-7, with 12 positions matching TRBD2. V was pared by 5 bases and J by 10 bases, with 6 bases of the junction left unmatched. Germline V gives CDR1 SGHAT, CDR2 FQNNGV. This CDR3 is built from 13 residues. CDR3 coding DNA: TGTGCCAGCAGCCCAGGACTAGCGGGGCTTCAGTACTTC. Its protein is CASSPGLAGLQYF.